Below are 7 T cell receptor beta chains sequenced from a single sample in a study of blood T cell repertoires in COVID-19. Produced via immunoSEQ multiplex PCR; TCRdb's table is partial and in-frame only. The sample contains some 250,000 clones, around 80% of which appear only once. What was sequenced was PBMCs or T cells enriched from blood (not recorded which). The source is a man in his forties who had recovered from COVID-19.

Of note for this clone: Other DNA sequences of this sample code for an identical CDR3. The CDR3 spells CASSLSVYGYTF. DNA of the CDR3: TGTGCCAGCAGTCTATCAGTCTATGGCTACACCTTC. This chain links TRBV28 with TRBJ1-2; D ambiguous. Deletions cut 5 bases from V and 4 bases from J, with 8 bases between. Germline CDR1 MDHEN, CDR2 SYDVKM. This CDR3 contains 12 residues.

The chain carries TRBV14 and TRBJ1-3, with D unresolved. Trimming shortened V by 4 bases and J by 0 bases, and 4 bases separated the two germline ends. Germline V gene sequence: CDR1 SGHDN, CDR2 FVKESK. The CDR3 has 13 amino acids. The CDR3 spells CASSPSSGNTIYF. The CDR3 DNA sequence: TGTGCCAGCAGCCCGAGCTCTGGAAACACCATATATTTT. Supplemented by reference TRBV14 and TRBJ1-3, the full variable domain reads EAGVTQFPSHSVIEKGQTVTLRCDPISGHDNLYWYRRVMGKEIKFLLHFVKESKQDESGMPNNRFLAERTGGTYSTLKVQPAELEDSGVYFCASSPSSGNTIYFGEGSWLTVV.

The chain links TRBV5-5 to TRBJ2-2; 8 bases align to TRBD2. The CDR3 is made up of 15 amino acids. V lost 4 bases to trimming and J lost 5 bases; unmatched junction nucleotides: 7. Looked up from germline, CDR1 is SGHKS and CDR2 is YYEKEE (reference sequence). The DNA for the CDR3 is TGTGCCAGCAGCGGGCGACTAGCGAGGACCGGGGAGCTGTTTTTT. It is translated as CASSGRLARTGELFF.

The V and J genes are TRBV28 and TRBJ2-1; a possible D gene is TRBD2 (6 bases). Germline V gene sequence: CDR1 MDHEN, CDR2 SYDVKM. V was trimmed by 4 bases and J by 10 bases, leaving 17 bases between them. This CDR3 has 14 residues. The CDR3 region has the DNA TGTGCCAGCAGTTCCCCCTCAGTGGCGGGAGAGCAGTTCTTC. It is translated as CASSSPSVAGEQFF.

The V and J genes are TRBV10-2 and TRBJ2-3; 9 bases line up with TRBD2. This CDR3 contains 15 residues. Germline V gives CDR1 WSHSY, CDR2 SAAADI. V trimming: 6 bases; J trimming: 0 bases; junction bases outside the gene matches: 4. CDR3 amino acids: CASRPLAGSTDTQYF. For the CDR3, the DNA is TGCGCCAGCAGACCACTAGCGGGTAGCACAGATACGCAGTATTTT.

The V gene is TRBV12-3 or TRBV12-4, the J gene TRBJ1-1, with 7 bases identical to TRBD1. Trimming removed 2 bases from V and 6 bases from J; junction bases left unmatched: 3. The CDR3 covers 13 residues. CDR3 DNA: TGTGCCAGCAGTTTACGAGGGGGCTCTGAAGCTTTCTTT. It specifies CASSLRGGSEAFF.

This clone was detected only once. This chain's CDR3 is CASMQGEGNEQFF. CDR3 nucleotide sequence: TGTGCCAGCATGCAGGGGGAAGGGAATGAGCAGTTCTTC. The chain recombines TRBV2 with TRBJ2-1, with 7 bases identical to TRBD1. The CDR3 totals 13 residues. Trimming at V came to 7 bases and at J to 7 bases, leaving 7 bases not matched to a gene. The germline V gene has CDR1 SNHLY and CDR2 FYNNEI.